This entry lists 9 T cell receptor beta chains sequenced from one sample in a study of shared clonotypes between healthy human individuals. Assay used: immunoSEQ multiplex PCR; TCRdb lists only in-frame clones, some missing. The sample includes 2 million to 2.5 million clones, around 90% of them seen just once. The sample consisted of naive CD4+ T cells from PBMCs. Indicated subset: CD45RA+ positively selected. All receptors derive from a young man in good health. Some clones in this sample may be carry-over from other donors' samples.

This clone was observed a single time. The chain is built from TRBV7-3 and TRBJ2-2, with 7 nucleotides matching TRBD1. Looked up from germline, CDR1 is SGHTA and CDR2 is FQGTGA. The CDR3 spans 14 residues. The trim removed 6 bases at V and 7 bases at J, leaving 8 bases unmatched. The CDR3, as DNA: TGTGCCAGCAGGCCGGACAGGTGGGGCGGGGAGCTGTTTTTT. This sequence encodes CASRPDRWGGELFF.

This clone showed up just a few times. V and J are TRBV14 and TRBJ1-2; 8 bases agree with TRBD1. Germline CDR1 is SGHDN and CDR2 is FVKESK. This CDR3 comprises 15 residues. The V gene end was trimmed by 1 base and the J gene end by 8 bases; junction bases not matched to a gene: 9. As DNA, the CDR3 is TGTGCCAGCAGCCAAGTACCAGGGGGCGACGGAGGCTACACCTTC. Its translation is CASSQVPGGDGGYTF.

The CDR3 protein is CASSYFVGTQETQYF. CDR3 bases: TGTGCCAGCAGCTACTTTGTCGGGACGCAAGAGACCCAGTACTTC. The chain is built from TRBV7-2 and TRBJ2-5; D may match TRBD1 or TRBD2 (5 bases each). The V gene's germline CDR1 is SGHTA and CDR2 FQGNSA. V shed 4 bases and J shed 2 bases, with 14 bases lying between them. This CDR3 contains 15 residues.

A remark on this clone: The same CDR3 also results from other DNA sequences found in this sample. The V call is TRBV28, the J call TRBJ2-3; no reliable D call. V lost 6 bases, J lost 5 bases, and 12 bases lay in between. Germline V lookup: CDR1 MDHEN, CDR2 SYDVKM. The CDR3 is 13 residues long. The CDR3 protein is CASRSPPVDTQYF. As DNA, the CDR3 is TGTGCCAGCAGATCCCCGCCCGTAGATACGCAGTATTTT.

In this sample, this clone turned up once. Other DNA sequences of this sample code for an identical CDR3. V is TRBV5-1 and J is TRBJ2-1, with D uncertain. Germline assignment: CDR1 SGHRS and CDR2 YFSETQ. The CDR3 contains 12 residues. V gave up 0 bases and J gave up 5 bases, with 3 bases separating them. CDR3 amino acids: CASSLANNEQFF. The CDR3 nucleotides are TGCGCCAGCAGCTTGGCGAACAATGAGCAGTTCTTC.

The V and J genes are TRBV5-1 and TRBJ1-5, with D possibly TRBD1 on 6 matching bases. This CDR3 has 15 amino acids. Germline V gene data show CDR1 as SGHRS and CDR2 as YFSETQ. V was pared by 0 bases and J by 4 bases, with 11 bases between. CDR3 in DNA: TGCGCCAGCAGCTTGGCGGGGGCCAGGAATCAGCCCCAGCATTTT. Its protein is CASSLAGARNQPQHF.

The rearrangement links TRBV5-1 to TRBJ2-3; 8 positions match TRBD2. The CDR3 is 18 amino acids. V lost 4 bases, J lost 0 bases, and 13 bases stayed unmatched. CDR1 SGHRS and CDR2 YFSETQ come from the germline V gene. The CDR3 protein is CASSRFFRGGTSTDTQYF. The CDR3 DNA sequence: TGCGCCAGCAGCCGGTTTTTTCGCGGGGGGACTAGCACAGATACGCAGTATTTT.

The V and J genes are TRBV18 and TRBJ1-1; tentatively, D is TRBD1 (5 bases). Germline CDR1 KGHSH, CDR2 LQKENI. The CDR3 runs to 14 residues. V dropped 5 bases and J dropped 5 bases, with 15 bases sitting between them. The CDR3 DNA reads TGTGCCAGCTCAACTAACTCAGGGAGGACTGAAGCTTTCTTT. Its translation is CASSTNSGRTEAFF.

Details on this clone: Other DNA sequences in this specimen translate into the identical CDR3. The chain couples TRBV5-1 to TRBJ1-1; possibly TRBD1 for D (6 bases). The CDR3 covers 15 residues. From germline, CDR1 is SGHRS and CDR2 YFSETQ. Trimming stripped 0 bases from V and 1 base from J, with 10 bases between. The DNA of the CDR3 is TGCGCCAGCAGCTTGGAAGGAGGGGGGAACACTGAAGCTTTCTTT. Its protein product is CASSLEGGGNTEAFF.